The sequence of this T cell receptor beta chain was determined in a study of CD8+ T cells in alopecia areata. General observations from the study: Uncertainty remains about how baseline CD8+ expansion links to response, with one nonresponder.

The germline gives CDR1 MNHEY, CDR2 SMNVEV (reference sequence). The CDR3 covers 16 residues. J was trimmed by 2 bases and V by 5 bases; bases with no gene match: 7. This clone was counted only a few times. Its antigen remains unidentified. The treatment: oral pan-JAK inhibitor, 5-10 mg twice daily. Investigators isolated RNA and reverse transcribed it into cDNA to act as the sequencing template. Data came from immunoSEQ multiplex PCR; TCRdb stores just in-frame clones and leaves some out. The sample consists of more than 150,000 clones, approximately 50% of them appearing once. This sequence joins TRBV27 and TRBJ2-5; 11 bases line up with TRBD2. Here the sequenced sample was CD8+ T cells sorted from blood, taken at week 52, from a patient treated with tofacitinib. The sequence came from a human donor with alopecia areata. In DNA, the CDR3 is TGTGCCAGCAGTCCCCTGGGACTAGCGGCGCAAGAGACCCAGTACTTC. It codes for CASSPLGLAAQETQYF.